Each of the 29 T cell receptor beta chains below was sequenced from the same sample in a study of CD8 T cells in ankylosing spondylitis. General study points: Several highly homologous variants formed a TCR beta motif that appeared characteristic of ankylosing spondylitis blood.

From the 5' RACE reads, TCRdb called clonotypes with MiXCR, one entry per CDR3 protein. Among more than 600,000 distinct CDR3 sequences, under 20% were seen once, and the ten largest hold 15% to 20%. Their antigens are not known. Sequences were obtained from blood, either unsorted or a sorted T cell fraction (not recorded which). These receptor sequences come from a male donor with ankylosing spondylitis.

This chain joins TRBV9 and TRBJ1-5, with D perhaps matching TRBD1 (5 bases). V lost 4 bases and J 7 bases, leaving 15 bases between the germline ends. From germline, CDR1 is SGDLS and CDR2 YYNGEE. The CDR3 loop spans 14 amino acids. The CDR3: CASSFQGGGQPQHF. CDR3 DNA sequence: TGTGCCAGCAGCTTCCAGGGAGGTGGGCAGCCCCAGCATTTT.

The rearrangement uses TRBV5-4 and TRBJ2-2; perhaps D is TRBD1 or TRBD2 (5 bases each). The germline V gene has CDR1 SGHNT and CDR2 YYREEE (reference sequence). V was clipped by 3 bases and J by 3 bases, with 15 bases between them. This CDR3 comprises 16 residues. The CDR3 is CASSWDESGDTGELFF. The DNA for the CDR3 is TGTGCCAGCAGCTGGGACGAGAGCGGCGACACCGGGGAGCTGTTTTTT.

This rearrangement joins TRBV20-1 to TRBJ2-5; D is uncertain. V was clipped by 3 bases and J by 5 bases, with 13 bases between them. The CDR3 sequence is 13 residues long. Looked up from germline, CDR1 is DFQATT and CDR2 is SNEGSKA (reference sequence). The CDR3 DNA sequence: TGCAGTGCTAGTATAGAGTTTAAGGAGACCCAGTACTTC. It codes for CSASIEFKETQYF.

The CDR3 DNA is TGTGCCAGCAGCACTAATGGACCTCTGAGCTACGAGCAGTACTTC. This translates into CASSTNGPLSYEQYF. The chain is built from TRBV11-2 and TRBJ2-7; D is unclear. The V and J ends lost 5 bases and 3 bases respectively, with 17 bases between them. Germline V gives CDR1 SGHAT, CDR2 FQNNGV. The CDR3 runs 15 residues.

The chain couples TRBV18 to TRBJ2-1; TRBD1 agrees at 11 bases. The CDR3 length is 15 residues. With V trimmed by 4 bases and J by 6 bases, 5 bases remained unmatched. Germline V gene sequence: CDR1 KGHSH, CDR2 LQKENI. CDR3 in amino acids: CASSLGQGGGNEQFF. The DNA for the CDR3 is TGTGCCAGCTCACTGGGACAGGGGGGAGGCAATGAGCAGTTCTTC.

This chain links TRBV10-3 with TRBJ1-5; 9 bases are shared with TRBD1. Losses at the gene ends were 3 bases for V and 3 bases for J; bases not matched to a gene: 3. The CDR3 covers 15 residues. From germline, CDR1 is ENHRY and CDR2 SYGVKD. The CDR3 loop is CAISEGTGNNQPQHF. In DNA form, the CDR3 reads TGTGCCATCAGTGAAGGGACAGGGAACAATCAGCCCCAGCATTTT.

The chain uses TRBV2 and TRBJ2-3; D may be TRBD1 or TRBD2 (5 bases each). Per germline, CDR1 SNHLY and CDR2 FYNNEI. With 4 bases removed from V and 6 bases from J, the gap between germline ends came to 14 bases. The CDR3 has 14 residues. DNA for the CDR3: TGTGCCAGCAGTGGCTTCAGGGAGTCGGATACGCAGTATTTT. This sequence encodes CASSGFRESDTQYF.

This clonotype was seen repeatedly, ten times or more. This sequence joins TRBV12-3 or TRBV12-4 and TRBJ2-5, with TRBD1 matching 9 bases. J gave up 5 bases and V 5 bases, and 12 bases lay outside the gene matches. The CDR3 spans 16 residues. CDR3 nucleotide sequence: TGTGCCAGCAGTCTGTTAACAGGGGGCGCGTCGGAGACCCAGTACTTC. This sequence encodes CASSLLTGGASETQYF.

This clonotype was seen a handful of times. The CDR3 coding sequence is TGCAGTGTAACCCGGACAGGGGGAAATCAGCCCCAGCATTTT. Translating it yields CSVTRTGGNQPQHF. The chain joins TRBV20-1 to TRBJ1-5, with 10 bases matching TRBD1. Losses at the gene ends were 7 bases for V and 4 bases for J; bases not matched to a gene: 7. Germline V gene sequence: CDR1 DFQATT, CDR2 SNEGSKA (reference sequence). CDR3 length equals 14 residues.

This clonotype showed up just a few times. This chain links TRBV20-1 with TRBJ2-1; D call uncertain. Germline CDR1 is DFQATT and CDR2 is SNEGSKA (reference sequence). The V end lost 4 bases, the J end lost 1 base, and 8 bases lay between the germline ends. CDR3 length: 13 residues. The CDR3 region is CSAIRSSYNEQFF. The CDR3 DNA follows: TGCAGTGCTATCCGCAGTTCCTACAATGAGCAGTTCTTC.

This sequence joins TRBV7-6 and TRBJ2-2; D uncertain. The CDR3 loop spans 17 amino acids. Germline V gene lookup returns CDR1 SGHVS and CDR2 FNYEAQ. V lost 4 bases and J lost 3, with 18 bases in between. The DNA of the CDR3 is TGTGCCAGCAGCTCACCACGACACTTTGGGGACACCGGGGAGCTGTTTTTT. It encodes CASSSPRHFGDTGELFF.

CDR3 sequence reads: CAWSVQREAFF. Written as DNA, the CDR3 is TGTGCCTGGAGTGTACAACGAGAAGCTTTCTTT. The rearrangement links TRBV30 to TRBJ1-1; D is unresolved. Germline-derived CDR1 and CDR2 are GTSNPN and SVGIG (reference sequence). This CDR3 has 11 residues. The V end was cut by 0 bases, the J end by 8 bases, with 7 bases between.

This clonotype was counted many times. This sequence joins TRBV6-4 and TRBJ2-3; possibly TRBD2 for D (5 bases). The CDR3 extends over 14 amino acids. The germline V gene encodes CDR1 MRHNA and CDR2 SNTAGT. V was shortened by 3 bases and J by 2 bases, with 9 bases between the two germline ends. DNA for the CDR3: TGTGCCAGCAGTGAAACCGGGGACACAGATACGCAGTATTTT. Amino acid sequence: CASSETGDTDTQYF.

The chain couples TRBV6-1 to TRBJ2-7, with 9 positions matching TRBD1. V shed 3 bases, J shed 2 bases, and the junction held 11 bases outside the gene matches. Germline V lookup: CDR1 MNHNS, CDR2 SASEGT. The CDR3 extends over 17 amino acids. In DNA form, the CDR3 reads TGTGCCAGCAGTGACCGGACAGGGACAGGGCTAACCTACGAGCAGTACTTC. It encodes CASSDRTGTGLTYEQYF.

The chain recombines TRBV6-5 with TRBJ2-7; no firm D call. Trimming left V 4 bases short and J 6 bases short, with 13 bases between. The CDR3 has 13 residues. CDR1 MNHEY and CDR2 SVGAGI come from the germline V gene. The CDR3 reads CASSSLRVGEQYF. CDR3 in DNA: TGTGCCAGCAGTTCCCTCCGGGTGGGCGAGCAGTACTTC.

This chain links TRBV27 with TRBJ2-1, with a possible D match to TRBD2 (6 bases). Trimming took off 7 bases at V and 4 bases at J, with 17 bases between the two ends. Germline CDR1 MNHEY, CDR2 SMNVEV (reference sequence). The CDR3 is 15 residues long. CDR3 residues: CASTLRGGGYNEQFF. The CDR3, as DNA: TGTGCCAGCACCCTAAGGGGAGGTGGGTACAATGAGCAGTTCTTC.

Regarding this clonotype: The junction departs from the called germline gene at one end, perhaps through a read error. The chain combines TRBV12-3 or TRBV12-4 with TRBJ1-4; possibly TRBD1 for D (5 bases). The CDR3 spans 13 residues. The CDR3 protein is CASSSGTYEELFF. For the CDR3, the DNA is TGTGCCAGCAGCTCCGGGACTTATGAAGAACTGTTTTTT.

The V and J genes are TRBV5-1 and TRBJ2-3; D gene ambiguous. The V end lost 3 bases, the J end lost 0 bases, and 8 bases lay between the germline ends. The CDR3 spans 14 residues. Germline assignment: CDR1 SGHRS and CDR2 YFSETQ. The CDR3 here is CASSYWSSTDTQYF. CDR3 in DNA: TGCGCCAGCAGCTATTGGTCTAGCACAGATACGCAGTATTTT.

This chain uses TRBV11-2 with TRBJ2-1; 7 bases line up with TRBD2. With V trimmed by 1 base and J by 2 bases, 5 bases remained unmatched. The V gene's germline CDR1 is SGHAT and CDR2 FQNNGV. The CDR3 has 16 amino acids. In DNA, the CDR3 is TGTGCCAGCAGCTTAGCGTGGGAGGGACCCTACAATGAGCAGTTCTTC. Residues: CASSLAWEGPYNEQFF.

This clonotype appeared a few times. This sequence joins TRBV29-1 and TRBJ2-1, with D tentatively TRBD1 or TRBD2 (5 bases each). CDR3 size: 14 residues. V shed 6 bases and J shed 3 bases, with 15 bases lying between them. In germline, CDR1 is SQVTM, CDR2 ANQGSEA. The CDR3, as DNA: TGCAGCGTCCGAGGGGCAGGGTTCTACAATGAGCAGTTCTTC. Protein product: CSVRGAGFYNEQFF.

The V and J genes are TRBV11-2 and TRBJ2-3; D remains ambiguous. Germline V lookup: CDR1 SGHAT, CDR2 FQNNGV. Trimming cost V 5 bases and J 3 bases, with 18 bases left between them. The CDR3 is 16 residues long. CDR3 region: CASSTPRVMSTDTQYF. CDR3 coding DNA: TGTGCCAGCAGCACGCCCCGTGTCATGTCAACAGATACGCAGTATTTT.

The chain couples TRBV2 to TRBJ2-3; 8 bases are a match to TRBD1. The CDR3 contains 16 residues. Germline CDR1 and CDR2: SNHLY and FYNNEI. J gave up 1 base and V 4 bases, and 7 bases lay outside the gene matches. The CDR3 region has the DNA TGTGCCAGCAGTGTGGACAGGGCCGTGGGCACAGATACGCAGTATTTT. Its translation is CASSVDRAVGTDTQYF. The full variable domain, completed using reference TRBV2 and TRBJ2-3, is EPEVTQTPSHQVTQMGQEVILRCVPISNHLYFYWYRQILGQKVEFLVSFYNNEISEKSEIFDDQFSVERPDGSNFTLKIRSTKLEDSAMYFCASSVDRAVGTDTQYFGPGTRLTVL.

There are many counts of this clonotype. The gene calls are TRBV12-3 or TRBV12-4 and TRBJ1-2; maybe TRBD1 (5 bases). Trimming took 8 bases from V and 0 from J, leaving 10 bases between them. CDR3 length: 13 residues. This chain's CDR3 is CASGGQPNYGYTF. The CDR3 DNA sequence: TGTGCCAGCGGAGGACAACCTAACTATGGCTACACCTTC.

V and J are TRBV9 and TRBJ2-1, with 11 positions matching TRBD2. The length of the CDR3 is 15 residues. V was clipped by 0 bases and J by 8 bases; unmatched bases: 4. CDR1 is SGDLS and CDR2 is YYNGEE in the germline V gene. CDR3 DNA sequence: TGTGCCAGCAGCGTAGTGGCTAGCGGGAGGTATGAGCAGTTCTTC. It translates to CASSVVASGRYEQFF.

The chain has TRBV30 and TRBJ1-2; D gene uncertain. The length of the CDR3 is 12 residues. The germline V and J ends were trimmed by 1 base and 2 bases, with 5 bases remaining between them. Germline V gives CDR1 GTSNPN, CDR2 SVGIG (reference sequence). In nucleotides, the CDR3 is TGTGCCTGGAGTGCGGGAAACTATGGCTACACCTTC. Translated, it gives CAWSAGNYGYTF.

This chain joins TRBV12-3 or TRBV12-4 and TRBJ2-1; D is unresolved. CDR3 size: 13 residues. Between the trimmed V and J ends, which lost 3 bases and 8 bases, there was a span of 11 bases. The CDR3 region is CASSLVGYHEQFF. The CDR3 DNA is TGTGCCAGCAGTTTGGTAGGGTACCATGAGCAGTTCTTC.

The chain recombines TRBV7-2 with TRBJ2-3, with D unresolved. The V and J ends lost 4 bases and 4 bases respectively, with 6 bases between them. CDR1 is SGHTA, CDR2 FQGNSA, per germline. The CDR3 is made up of 12 amino acids. CDR3: CASSSFADTQYF. The DNA for the CDR3 is TGTGCCAGCAGCTCTTTTGCAGATACGCAGTATTTT.

The chain employs TRBV18 and TRBJ1-3; a weak D match, TRBD1 (6 bases). Germline-derived CDR1 and CDR2 are KGHSH and LQKENI. V lost 3 bases, J lost 0 bases, and 12 bases lay in between. The CDR3 contains 16 residues. The CDR3 protein is CASSPGQGISGNTIYF. The CDR3 DNA follows: TGTGCCAGCTCACCTGGTCAGGGGATCTCTGGAAACACCATATATTTT.

Only a few counts were recorded for this clonotype. V is TRBV20-1 and J is TRBJ1-1; possibly TRBD1 for D (5 bases). Looked up from germline, CDR1 is DFQATT and CDR2 is SNEGSKA (reference sequence). The CDR3 spans 13 residues. The CDR3 bases are TGCAGCACCGGAGGGGCGGTGAACACTGAAGCTTTCTTT. Protein product: CSTGGAVNTEAFF.